These 13 T cell receptor beta chains were sequenced from one sample in a study of cytomegalovirus exposure and HLA in healthy donors. 60 Vbeta and 13 Jbeta primers were used in PCR. Assay: immunoSEQ multiplex PCR; the TCRdb copy retains only in-frame clones and omits some. The sample gives some 130,000 clones, 79% of which show up once; 6.5% to 8% is in the top ten. Sequenced sample: PBMCs. The source is a man in his forties or fifties in good health and CMV-seropositive.

This clone was seen only a few times. The genes are TRBV28 and TRBJ2-7; a weak D match, TRBD2 (7 bases). Trimming took 6 bases from V and 4 from J, leaving 19 bases between them. The CDR3 contains 15 residues. Germline CDR1 is MDHEN and CDR2 is SYDVKM. This CDR3 reads CASSPPGGGLYEQYF. CDR3 bases: TGTGCCAGCAGCCCACCCGGCGGGGGCCTATACGAGCAGTACTTC.

The V and J genes are TRBV6-5 and TRBJ2-1, with 8 bases lining up with TRBD2. Looked up from germline, CDR1 is MNHEY and CDR2 is SVGAGI. Trimming removed 2 bases from V and 5 bases from J; junction bases left unmatched: 8. The CDR3 length is 16 residues. The CDR3 loop is CASSYNQLAANNEQFF. CDR3 coding DNA: TGTGCCAGCAGTTACAATCAACTAGCGGCAAACAATGAGCAGTTCTTC.

V is TRBV30 and J is TRBJ1-1; D remains ambiguous. The germline V gene encodes CDR1 GTSNPN and CDR2 SVGIG (reference sequence). Trimming cost V 5 bases and J 3 bases, with 4 bases left between them. The CDR3 totals 10 residues. The CDR3 DNA reads TGTGCCTGGTCCGACACTGAAGCTTTCTTT. Translated: CAWSDTEAFF.

This clone has a single count. V usage is TRBV2 and J usage is TRBJ1-4; possible D gene TRBD1, 5 bases. Trimming took 5 bases from V and 2 from J, leaving 12 bases between them. This CDR3 has 15 amino acids. CDR1 is SNHLY, CDR2 FYNNEI, per germline. CDR3 region: CASSPLTVTNEKLFF. CDR3 in DNA: TGTGCCAGCAGTCCATTGACAGTCACTAATGAAAAACTGTTTTTT.

The chain carries TRBV11-2 and TRBJ2-1; 11 nucleotides line up with TRBD2. Looked up from germline, CDR1 is SGHAT and CDR2 is FQNNGV. This CDR3 spans 17 amino acids. With V trimmed by 0 bases and J by 7 bases, 8 bases remained unmatched. The CDR3 DNA is TGTGCCAGCAGCTTAGATCTAGCGGGAGGCCAGACGAATGAGCAGTTCTTC. This codes for CASSLDLAGGQTNEQFF.

The chain carries TRBV15 and TRBJ2-2; tentative D call: TRBD2 (6 bases). Germline CDR1 and CDR2: LNHNV and YYDKDF (reference sequence). The CDR3 totals 18 residues. V lost 0 bases, J lost 7 bases, and 21 bases lay in between. The CDR3 DNA sequence: TGTGCCACCAGCAGAGATCTCCTTGGGGCTAGCGCAGGCGGGGAGCTGTTTTTT. This codes for CATSRDLLGASAGGELFF.

This clone was observed once. The V call is TRBV10-3, the J call TRBJ1-2; D perhaps matches TRBD1 (6 bases). Germline values: CDR1 ENHRY, CDR2 SYGVKD. This CDR3 region has 13 residues. The germline V and J ends were trimmed by 3 bases and 8 bases, with 13 bases remaining between them. CDR3 bases: TGTGCCATCAGTGACGACAGGTTGGGGGGCTACACCTTC. Translating it yields CAISDDRLGGYTF.

The chain links TRBV13 to TRBJ2-3, with TRBD1 identical over 7 bases. Losses at the gene ends were 4 bases for V and 3 bases for J; bases not matched to a gene: 7. The CDR3 extends over 15 amino acids. Germline V gene lookup returns CDR1 PRHDT and CDR2 FYEKMQ (reference sequence). CDR3 sequence (DNA): TGTGCCAGCAGCTCAACGGGACAGTTTACAGATACGCAGTATTTT. This sequence encodes CASSSTGQFTDTQYF.

The V call is TRBV27, the J call TRBJ1-5, with no clear D. The CDR3 runs 12 residues. CDR1 is MNHEY and CDR2 is SMNVEV in the germline V gene (reference sequence). V lost 7 bases and J lost 4, with 8 bases in between. CDR3 DNA: TGTGCCAGCATTAGGACTAATCAGCCCCAGCATTTT. Translating it yields CASIRTNQPQHF.

The chain has TRBV5-1 and TRBJ2-3; the D gene is possibly TRBD1 (5 bases). Germline values: CDR1 SGHRS, CDR2 YFSETQ. Trimming removed 2 bases from V and 1 base from J, with 8 bases in between. The CDR3 loop spans 14 amino acids. CDR3 region: CASSFQGGTDTQYF. For the CDR3, the DNA is TGCGCCAGCAGCTTCCAGGGCGGCACAGATACGCAGTATTTT.

V is TRBV6-1 and J is TRBJ2-1, with 13 bases matching TRBD2. From germline, CDR1 is MNHNS and CDR2 SASEGT. V trimming: 3 bases; J trimming: 9 bases; junction bases outside the gene matches: 5. This CDR3 is built from 15 residues. The CDR3 DNA reads as TGTGCCAGCAGTGACGGCACTAGCGGGAGGGGTGAGCAGTTCTTC. This gives the protein CASSDGTSGRGEQFF.

The chain is built from TRBV19 and TRBJ2-1; no clear D. Germline V gene lookup returns CDR1 LNHDA and CDR2 SQIVND (reference sequence). The germline V and J ends were trimmed by 5 bases and 0 bases, with 11 bases remaining between them. This CDR3 is 15 amino acids long. The DNA for the CDR3 is TGTGCCAGTAGTCCCCTTGCGGCCTCCTACAATGAGCAGTTCTTC. This translates into CASSPLAASYNEQFF.

The V and J genes are TRBV7-2 and TRBJ2-7, with D hard to call. Looked up from germline, CDR1 is SGHTA and CDR2 is FQGNSA. Trimming left V 3 bases short and J 3 bases short, with 9 bases between. CDR3 length: 13 residues. CDR3 DNA sequence: TGTGCCAGCAGCTTTACCAGTTACTACGAGCAGTACTTC. This gives the protein CASSFTSYYEQYF.